The 25 T cell receptor beta chains below all came from one sample that was sequenced in a study of T cell repertoires in cytomegalovirus infection. These receptors lack a known antigen. One entry per CDR3 protein, called by TCRdb with MiXCR from the reads. The table has about 890,000 distinct CDR3 sequences, approximately 33% seen once. Source: cultured CD8+ T cells from PBMCs, taken from culture after CMV antigen stimulation. These receptors all come from a human donor in good health (CMV status not recorded). Some clones in this sample may be carry-over from other donors' samples.

The chain recombines TRBV12-3 or TRBV12-4 with TRBJ1-1; TRBD1 aligns across 12 bases. This CDR3 contains 17 residues. J gave up 4 bases and V 5 bases, and 11 bases lay outside the gene matches. The CDR3 reads CASSNRDRGRGGTEAFF. DNA for the CDR3: TGTGCCAGCAGTAACCGGGACAGGGGGCGCGGGGGCACTGAAGCTTTCTTT.

On this clonotype itself: Just one base apart from a much larger clone, this may be a read error. The chain joins TRBV7-2 to TRBJ2-4; 11 bases agree with TRBD2. The CDR3 is 19 residues long. Germline V gene sequence: CDR1 SGHTA, CDR2 FQGNSA. CDR3 nucleotide sequence: TGTGCCAGCAGCTTAGGGCTAGCGGGGGGCTTGTTAGCCAATAACATTCAGTACTTC. This translates into CASSLGLAGGLLANNIQYF.

This chain connects TRBV2 to TRBJ1-5; possible D gene TRBD1, 5 bases. Germline V gene lookup returns CDR1 SNHLY and CDR2 FYNNEI. Trimming shortened V by 2 bases and J by 11 bases, and 22 bases separated the two germline ends. The CDR3 covers 16 residues. This CDR3 is CASSEREAGHQSSQHF. CDR3 DNA: TGTGCCAGCAGTGAACGGGAGGCAGGGCACCAATCATCCCAGCATTTT. Complete variable domain (other parts from reference TRBV2 and TRBJ1-5): EPEVTQTPSHQVTQMGQEVILRCVPISNHLYFYWYRQILGQKVEFLVSFYNNEISEKSEIFDDQFSVERPDGSNFTLKIRSTKLEDSAMYFCASSEREAGHQSSQHFGDGTRLSIL.

In this sample, this clonotype turned up a few times. The CDR3 spells CASSDAGQPAYEQYV. CDR3 nucleotide sequence: TGTGCCAGCAGTGATGCGGGACAGCCAGCCTACGAGCAGTACGTC. This chain links TRBV6-2 or TRBV6-3 with TRBJ2-7, with D perhaps matching TRBD1 (7 bases). The germline V and J ends were trimmed by 5 bases and 2 bases, with 16 bases remaining between them. There are 15 residues in the CDR3. Germline V gene sequence: CDR1 MNHEY, CDR2 SVGEGT.

This clonotype was seen more than once but under ten times. The V call is TRBV4-1, the J call TRBJ1-2; TRBD1 matches at 8 bases. The CDR3 loop spans 17 amino acids. Losses at the gene ends were 3 bases for V and 4 bases for J; bases not matched to a gene: 13. CDR1 is MGHRA, CDR2 YSYEKL, per germline. CDR3 in amino acids: CASSQSGTGASGYGYTF. The CDR3 bases are TGCGCCAGCAGCCAGTCCGGGACAGGCGCTTCGGGCTATGGCTACACCTTC.

The chain combines TRBV4-3 with TRBJ1-1, with TRBD1 matching over 8 bases. V was clipped by 8 bases and J by 6 bases; unmatched bases: 11. Germline values: CDR1 LGHNA, CDR2 YSLEER. This CDR3 spans 14 amino acids. DNA for the CDR3: TGCGCCAGCTCTCCGGACAGGGTCGGCCCTGAAGCTTTCTTT. This sequence encodes CASSPDRVGPEAFF.

The V and J genes are TRBV6-1 and TRBJ1-1, with 10 bases identical to TRBD1. Germline V CDR1 and CDR2: MNHNS, SASEGT. Trimming cost V 3 bases and J 4 bases; bases outside gene matches: 2. This CDR3 is 14 amino acids long. In DNA, the CDR3 is TGTGCCAGCAGTGAGACAGGGGGCACCACTGAAGCTTTCTTT. It yields the protein CASSETGGTTEAFF.

In its sample, this clonotype was seen many times. The V call is TRBV7-2, the J call TRBJ1-2; possibly TRBD1 for D (5 bases). Looked up from germline, CDR1 is SGHTA and CDR2 is FQGNSA. The CDR3 has 17 residues. The germline V and J ends were trimmed by 0 bases and 4 bases, with 18 bases remaining between them. The CDR3 region has the DNA TGTGCCAGCAGCTTAGCGGGTTTAAGTCCTGGGGGCTATGGCTACACCTTC. Its translation is CASSLAGLSPGGYGYTF.

The table lists this clonotype with a few counts. This chain uses TRBV27 with TRBJ2-2, with D perhaps matching TRBD2 (6 bases). This CDR3 has 16 amino acids. Germline values: CDR1 MNHEY, CDR2 SMNVEV (reference sequence). V was trimmed by 3 bases and J by 6 bases, leaving 17 bases between them. The CDR3 coding sequence is TGTGCCAGCAGTTTGCCGGCGGGGACGTCGGCCGGGGAGCTGTTTTTT. This translates into CASSLPAGTSAGELFF.

This clonotype was seen many times. The V call is TRBV4-3, the J call TRBJ2-1, with D perhaps TRBD1 or TRBD2 (5 bases each). This CDR3 region has 14 residues. Trimming removed 4 bases from V and 7 bases from J, with 14 bases in between. Germline CDR1 and CDR2: LGHNA and YSLEER. The CDR3 DNA reads TGCGCCAGCAGCCCCTTGGGGCGGAGGAATGAGCAGTTCTTC. As protein: CASSPLGRRNEQFF.

The chain recombines TRBV7-3 with TRBJ2-7; tentatively, D is TRBD1 (5 bases). The germline gives CDR1 SGHTA, CDR2 FQGTGA. The V and J ends lost 5 bases and 4 bases respectively, with 18 bases between them. CDR3 length: 15 amino acids. CDR3 amino acids: CASSPPGPGSYEQYV. The CDR3 nucleotides read TGTGCCAGCAGCCCCCCAGGGCCCGGATCATACGAGCAGTACGTC.

This clonotype was picked up a small number of times. The V call is TRBV7-8, the J call TRBJ2-7; TRBD2 is a possible D gene (6 bases). The CDR3 spans 15 residues. The V end lost 1 base, the J end lost 1 base, and 11 bases lay between the germline ends. Per the germline V gene, CDR1 is SGHVS and CDR2 is FQNEAQ. The DNA for the CDR3 is TGTGCCAGCAGCTTAGGGAGGGGTCTGTCCTACGAGCAGTACTTC. Translation: CASSLGRGLSYEQYF.

The chain joins TRBV7-9 to TRBJ1-5, with unresolved D. The CDR3 covers 14 residues. The V and J ends lost 7 bases and 2 bases respectively, with 12 bases between them. From germline, CDR1 is SEHNR and CDR2 FQNEAQ (reference sequence). In DNA, the CDR3 is TGTGCCAGCACCGGACTGGAGGGCAATCAGCCCCAGCATTTT. Translation gives CASTGLEGNQPQHF.

This clonotype was counted between two and nine times. This chain uses TRBV7-9 with TRBJ2-5; D possibly corresponds to TRBD2 (6 bases). The length of the CDR3 is 15 residues. Germline loops: CDR1 SEHNR, CDR2 FQNEAQ (reference sequence). V lost 1 base and J 1 base, leaving 10 bases between the germline ends. CDR3 DNA sequence: TGTGCCAGCAGCTTAGTGGATAGCGGCCAAGAGACCCAGTACTTC. Protein: CASSLVDSGQETQYF.

The chain couples TRBV6-6 to TRBJ2-2; 9 bases line up with TRBD1. The CDR3 sequence is 17 residues long. The V and J ends lost 0 bases and 5 bases, in that order; junction bases with no gene match: 7. CDR1 MNHNY and CDR2 SVGAGI come from the germline V gene (reference sequence). In nucleotides, the CDR3 is TGTGCCAGCAGTTACTCGAAACAGGGGGCTTATACCGGGGAGCTGTTTTTT. Translated, it gives CASSYSKQGAYTGELFF.

The rearrangement joins TRBV10-3 to TRBJ2-7; no definite D call. The V gene's germline CDR1 is ENHRY and CDR2 SYGVKD. The CDR3 loop spans 13 amino acids. Trimming took off 7 bases at V and 3 bases at J, with 13 bases between the two ends. This CDR3 reads CAITSGPYYEQYF. The CDR3 DNA is TGTGCCATCACCTCCGGGCCGTACTACGAGCAGTACTTC.

The chain links TRBV7-2 to TRBJ1-1, with D possibly TRBD1 on 5 matching bases. Trimming left V 1 base short and J 6 bases short, with 18 bases between. CDR3 length equals 16 residues. The germline V gene encodes CDR1 SGHTA and CDR2 FQGNSA. The CDR3 protein is CASSLGRAGTGAEAFF. The DNA for the CDR3 is TGTGCCAGCAGCTTAGGTCGAGCGGGGACTGGGGCTGAAGCTTTCTTT.

This clonotype was seen many times. This chain connects TRBV6-1 to TRBJ1-3; a weak D match, TRBD1 (6 bases). The germline CDR1 and CDR2 sequences are MNHNS and SASEGT. V lost 1 base to trimming and J lost 0 bases, with 10 bases between them. The CDR3 spans 16 residues. DNA of the CDR3: TGTGCCAGCAGTGAAGGGATACAGGGCTCTGGAAACACCATATATTTT. Translation gives CASSEGIQGSGNTIYF.

This clonotype was picked up a small number of times. The CDR3 loop reads CASSLDRGGWGNQPQHF. The CDR3 DNA sequence: TGTGCCAGTAGTCTTGACAGGGGCGGCTGGGGCAATCAGCCCCAGCATTTT. This chain joins TRBV19 and TRBJ1-5; 8 nucleotides agree with TRBD1. Unmatched junction bases numbered 11, after V lost 5 bases and J lost 2 bases. From germline, CDR1 is LNHDA and CDR2 SQIVND (reference sequence). The CDR3 contains 17 residues.

About this clonotype: The junction shows a germline mismatch at one end, possibly a read error. The chain recombines TRBV6-5 with TRBJ2-1, with D unclear. Germline loops: CDR1 MNHEY, CDR2 SVGAGI. The CDR3 covers 14 residues. CDR3 protein: CASSYASSYKEQFF. CDR3 bases: TGTGCCAGCAGTTATGCGAGTTCCTACAAGGAGCAGTTCTTC.

This clonotype was seen ten or more times. The V and J genes are TRBV7-6 and TRBJ2-2; possibly TRBD1 or TRBD2 for D (6 bases each). The germline V gene has CDR1 SGHVS and CDR2 FNYEAQ. Trimming removed 4 bases at V and 4 bases at J, with 10 bases between. This CDR3 has 14 residues. CDR3: CASSSGGGTGELFF. CDR3 sequence (DNA): TGTGCCAGCAGCTCCGGAGGGGGCACCGGGGAGCTGTTTTTT.

This clonotype has a count of ten or more. The chain has TRBV7-9 and TRBJ1-2, with unresolved D. This CDR3 is 16 amino acids long. Looked up from germline, CDR1 is SEHNR and CDR2 is FQNEAQ (reference sequence). V gave up 1 base and J gave up 3 bases, with 15 bases separating them. The CDR3 DNA follows: TGTGCCAGCAGCTTAGGTCCAGCCCAGACCTACTATGGCTACACCTTC. This translates into CASSLGPAQTYYGYTF. Combining the CDR3 with reference TRBV7-9 and TRBJ1-2 gives the whole variable domain DTGVSQNPRHKITKRGQNVTFRCDPISEHNRLYWYRQTLGQGPEFLTYFQNEAQLEKSRLLSDRFSAERPKGSFSTLEIQRTEQGDSAMYLCASSLGPAQTYYGYTFGSGTRLTVV.

This clonotype was counted only a few times. The chain joins TRBV6-2 or TRBV6-3 to TRBJ1-5; D ambiguous. The ends were cut back, 1 base at V and 8 bases at J, with 15 bases in the middle. Germline values: CDR1 MNHEY, CDR2 SVGEGT. CDR3 length: 15 amino acids. CDR3 sequence (DNA): TGTGCCAGCAGTTACTTTGGCGGCACCTCGGAGCCCCAGCATTTT. The encoded protein is CASSYFGGTSEPQHF.

This clonotype was counted ten times or more. V usage is TRBV6-1 and J usage is TRBJ1-5; TRBD1 matches 7 bases. Germline assignment: CDR1 MNHNS and CDR2 SASEGT. V was clipped by 6 bases and J by 3 bases; unmatched bases: 8. The CDR3 runs to 15 residues. The chain's CDR3 is CASRSDRDYNQPQHF. DNA for the CDR3: TGTGCCAGCAGATCTGACAGGGACTACAATCAGCCCCAGCATTTT.

The chain combines TRBV7-9 with TRBJ2-5; D possibly corresponds to TRBD1 (6 bases). The V and J ends lost 6 bases and 1 base respectively, with 12 bases between them. The CDR3 is 14 residues long. Looked up from germline, CDR1 is SEHNR and CDR2 is FQNEAQ (reference sequence). This CDR3 is CASSTTGSQETQYF. The CDR3 nucleotides are TGTGCCAGCAGTACGACAGGAAGCCAAGAGACCCAGTACTTC.